This T cell receptor (beta chain) comes out of a study of blood T cell repertoires in COVID-19. Overall study: Material from acute and convalescent COVID-19 was sourced from the United States, Italy and Spain.

Cohort allocation depended upon clinical history that participants reported. All exposed participants met a person with COVID-19 within 2 weeks before entering the study. The CDR3 length is 11 residues. V lost 6 bases to trimming and J lost 5 bases, with 8 bases between them. The germline V gene encodes CDR1 MNHEY and CDR2 SVGAGI. Original processing notes: Estimation of nucleated cell counts was performed using reference gene primer amplification. Only in-frame clones appear in the TCRdb table, and some are missing; sequencing was by immunoSEQ multiplex PCR. Clonal size and the V and J genes are those of that table, whereas D and trimming came from the DNA. Of 350,000 to 450,000 clones listed, 80% to 95% are singletons.

The chain recombines TRBV6-5 with TRBJ2-7, with D perhaps TRBD1 (6 bases). This TCR derives from a woman aged 40 to 55 who had been exposed to COVID-19. Input material: PBMCs or T cells enriched from blood (not recorded which). CDR3 sequence (DNA): TGTGCCAGCAGCCCAGGGGACGAGCAGTACTTC. It is translated as CASSPGDEQYF.